This entry features one T cell receptor (beta chain) sequence. This record belongs to a study of OX40 agonist ivuxolimab in advanced cancers. Using immunoSEQ multiplex PCR, the repertoire was profiled, and TCRdb retains in-frame clones only, with some absent. The sample has some 58,000 clones; just under 85% are singletons. The TCR originated in an adult with an advanced solid tumor such as melanoma, head and neck, liver or kidney cancer. The input for sequencing was CD4+ or CD8+ T cells sorted from blood, taken in a trial of the OX40 agonist ivuxolimab.

As DNA, the CDR3 is TGTGCCAGTAGGTACCGGGGGAATGAGCAGTTCTTC. Translated: CASRYRGNEQFF. V usage is TRBV19 and J usage is TRBJ2-1; D perhaps matches TRBD2 (6 bases). The CDR3 extends over 12 amino acids. The V and J ends lost 6 bases and 7 bases respectively, with 10 bases between them. CDR1 and CDR2 (germline): LNHDA, SQIVND (reference sequence).